This T cell receptor beta chain was profiled in a study of shared clonotypes between healthy human individuals. Over several immunoSEQ plates, each subset's genomic DNA was distributed in even portions. Measured with immunoSEQ multiplex PCR; TCRdb has only the in-frame clones, and not every one. The sample includes under 650,000 clones, 95% to 97% of them seen just once. The ends were cut back, 4 bases at V and 0 bases at J, with 10 bases in the middle. The length of the CDR3 is 14 residues. Germline assignment: CDR1 MDHEN and CDR2 SYDVKM. In regard to this clone: Its antigen is unidentified.

Whole-study findings and limits: Sharing across a handful of donors was seen in 4% to 6.5% of naive CD4 clonotypes.

The chain joins TRBV28 to TRBJ2-7, with D hard to call. The receptor was isolated from a woman aged 25 to 39 in good health. The sample consisted of naive CD4+ T cells sorted from blood. Subset in this sample: CD45RA+ positively selected. CDR3 sequence: CASSSPFSSYEQYF. In nucleotides, the CDR3 is TGTGCCAGCAGTTCTCCTTTCTCCTCCTACGAGCAGTACTTC.